This T cell receptor beta chain was identified during a study of shared clonotypes between healthy human individuals. Findings and caveats of the study: The study found lower generation probabilities in non-shared clonotypes than in those shared by all four donors. The sharing of roughly 5% of naive CD4 clonotypes was seen across a handful of donors. Estimated clonotype richness was generally higher in naive than memory subsets.

Clones were sequenced by immunoSEQ multiplex PCR, and TCRdb holds only the in-frame ones, with some missing. The repertoire holds around 1.5 million clones, with 95% to 99% as singletons. CDR3 length: 11 residues. Germline V gene lookup returns CDR1 SQVTM and CDR2 ANQGSEA. V lost 7 bases to trimming and J lost 6 bases, with 12 bases between them. From CD4+ cells came CD45RA+ naive and CD45RA-negative memory subsets. As regards this clone: Its antigen is unknown.

What was sequenced was naive CD4+ T cells sorted from blood. Subset: CD45RA+ positively selected. The chain combines TRBV29-1 with TRBJ1-2, with D hard to call. The receptor comes from a man younger than 40 in good health. This CDR3 is CSGLAGHGYTF. In DNA, the CDR3 is TGCAGCGGGTTGGCGGGCCATGGCTACACCTTC.